The 25 T cell receptor beta chains listed next were all sequenced from one sample in a study of somatic mutations in cytotoxic T cells in rheumatoid arthritis. Sequenced by immunoSEQ multiplex PCR; TCRdb stores in-frame clones only, minus some. Among 15,000 to 20,000 clones listed, 60% to 80% were seen once. The sample was CD8+ T cells sorted from blood. Source of these receptors: an adult with rheumatoid arthritis.

To note about this clone: The identical CDR3 is also encoded by other nucleotide sequences in the sample. The CDR3 DNA reads as TGTGCCAGCAGCCCACGCGGGGGGAGCTCCTACAATGAGCAGTTCTTC. Its translation: CASSPRGGSSYNEQFF. The chain links TRBV7-9 to TRBJ2-1; 8 nucleotides agree with TRBD2. The CDR3 sequence is 16 residues long. Germline CDR1 SEHNR, CDR2 FQNEAQ (reference sequence). The V gene end was trimmed by 5 bases and the J gene end by 0 bases; junction bases not matched to a gene: 6. The variable domain in full, completed from reference TRBV7-9 and TRBJ2-1, reads DTGVSQNPRHKITKRGQNVTFRCDPISEHNRLYWYRQTLGQGPEFLTYFQNEAQLEKSRLLSDRFSAERPKGSFSTLEIQRTEQGDSAMYLCASSPRGGSSYNEQFFGPGTRLTVL.

This clone was recorded only once. This sample also contains other DNA sequences that code for the same CDR3. This chain joins TRBV4-1 and TRBJ2-1; possible D gene TRBD2, 5 bases. The CDR3 is made up of 13 amino acids. Germline lookup yields CDR1 MGHRA and CDR2 YSYEKL. The V and J ends lost 1 base and 4 bases respectively, with 5 bases between them. Here the CDR3 DNA reads TGCGCCAGCAGCCAAGGAGGGTACAATGAGCAGTTCTTC. It translates to CASSQGGYNEQFF.

The gene calls are TRBV5-1 and TRBJ2-5; D may be TRBD2 (7 bases). CDR1 is SGHRS and CDR2 is YFSETQ in the germline V gene. This CDR3 comprises 14 residues. The V end was cut by 3 bases, the J end by 1 base, with 10 bases between. CDR3 in amino acids: CASSSAGAQETQYF. The CDR3 nucleotides read TGCGCCAGCAGCTCCGCGGGGGCCCAAGAGACCCAGTACTTC.

This clone was counted a single time. This chain uses TRBV4-1 with TRBJ2-7; D ambiguous. The germline V and J ends were trimmed by 1 base and 5 bases, with 18 bases remaining between them. The CDR3 runs to 16 residues. CDR1 is MGHRA and CDR2 is YSYEKL in the germline V gene. CDR3 amino acids: CASSQGPVPFFHEQYV. The CDR3 nucleotides are TGCGCCAGCAGCCAAGGACCAGTTCCGTTTTTTCACGAGCAGTACGTC.

This chain connects TRBV6-4 to TRBJ2-5; 9 bases are a match to TRBD1. CDR3 length: 15 amino acids. Germline values: CDR1 MRHNA, CDR2 SNTAGT. V shed 3 bases, J shed 4 bases, and the junction held 6 bases outside the gene matches. CDR3 in DNA: TGTGCCAGCAGTGAAAGGGGACAGGGCGGAGAGACCCAGTACTTC. Its protein product is CASSERGQGGETQYF.

This chain connects TRBV5-6 to TRBJ1-5; D is unclear. CDR3 length: 17 residues. Trimming removed 1 base from V and 2 bases from J, with 16 bases in between. Germline V gene data show CDR1 as SGHDT and CDR2 as YYEEEE. The CDR3 sequence is CASSLWSPLSRNQPQHF. CDR3 in DNA: TGTGCCAGCAGCTTGTGGAGTCCGTTGAGCCGCAATCAGCCCCAGCATTTT.

The chain employs TRBV27 and TRBJ2-3, with D uncertain. Trimming removed 5 bases at V and 2 bases at J, with 17 bases between. Looked up from germline, CDR1 is MNHEY and CDR2 is SMNVEV (reference sequence). The CDR3 contains 16 residues. The CDR3 coding sequence is TGTGCCAGCAGTCACGGACCGTTTGGGGACACAGATACGCAGTATTTT. This encodes CASSHGPFGDTDTQYF.

The V gene is TRBV5-1, the J gene TRBJ2-1, with D tentatively TRBD1 or TRBD2 (5 bases each). CDR1 SGHRS and CDR2 YFSETQ come from the germline V gene. This CDR3 spans 15 amino acids. Trimming cost V 4 bases and J 2 bases, with 13 bases left between them. The CDR3 DNA is TGCGCCAGCAGCCCCCGGGGCGGAGCCTACAATGAGCAGTTCTTC. Protein product: CASSPRGGAYNEQFF.

The V gene is TRBV5-6, the J gene TRBJ2-1, with TRBD1 matching 9 bases. The CDR3 contains 15 residues. The V segment lost 4 bases and the J segment 0 bases; nucleotides outside the gene matches: 2. Per the germline V gene, CDR1 is SGHDT and CDR2 is YYEEEE. This chain's CDR3 is CASSTGGSSYNEQFF. CDR3 nucleotide sequence: TGTGCCAGCAGCACAGGGGGCAGCTCCTACAATGAGCAGTTCTTC.

This clone was seen just once. V usage is TRBV6-6 and J usage is TRBJ1-3, with D maybe TRBD1 (6 bases). Germline V gene sequence: CDR1 MNHNY, CDR2 SVGAGI (reference sequence). The germline V and J ends were trimmed by 5 bases and 0 bases, with 11 bases remaining between them. This CDR3 has 15 residues. The CDR3 DNA reads TGTGCCAGCAGTGGGGGGCAGAACTCTGGAAACACCATATATTTT. It specifies CASSGGQNSGNTIYF.

The rearrangement joins TRBV27 to TRBJ2-1; 10 nucleotides align to TRBD2. The V segment lost 2 bases and the J segment 2 bases; nucleotides outside the gene matches: 0. The length of the CDR3 is 15 residues. Germline V gives CDR1 MNHEY, CDR2 SMNVEV (reference sequence). The CDR3 loop is CASSLSGGAYNEQFF. As DNA, the CDR3 is TGTGCCAGCAGTTTAAGCGGGGGGGCCTACAATGAGCAGTTCTTC.

The chain carries TRBV6-4 and TRBJ2-4; D ambiguous. V was cut by 4 bases and J by 0 bases, with 13 bases left in between. The CDR3 totals 16 residues. The germline V gene encodes CDR1 MRHNA and CDR2 SNTAGT. The DNA of the CDR3 is TGTGCCAGCAGTGGGGAACGTCCACTAGCCAAAAACATTCAGTACTTC. It specifies CASSGERPLAKNIQYF.

The chain is built from TRBV2 and TRBJ2-1; D is perhaps TRBD1 (6 bases). Deletions cut 4 bases from V and 7 bases from J, with 20 bases between. CDR1 and CDR2 from the germline V gene are SNHLY and FYNNEI. CDR3 length equals 16 residues. The CDR3 here is CASSAGWDIGRNEQFF. Here the CDR3 DNA reads TGTGCCAGCAGTGCAGGATGGGACATCGGAAGGAATGAGCAGTTCTTC.

The chain is built from TRBV6-4 and TRBJ2-2; no reliable D call. The CDR3 covers 14 residues. V was shortened by 4 bases and J by 5 bases, with 11 bases between the two germline ends. Germline CDR1 reads MRHNA; CDR2 reads SNTAGT. The CDR3 DNA reads as TGTGCCAGCAGTGCTGCAGGTCAGACCGGGGAGCTGTTTTTT. This encodes CASSAAGQTGELFF.

V gene TRBV27 combines with J gene TRBJ2-3; D call uncertain. CDR3 size: 13 residues. V lost 8 bases, J lost 4 bases, and 13 bases lay in between. Germline V gene data show CDR1 as MNHEY and CDR2 as SMNVEV (reference sequence). DNA for the CDR3: TGTGCCAGCCATTCACCAACGGCAGATACGCAGTATTTT. Its translation: CASHSPTADTQYF.

The chain couples TRBV5-8 to TRBJ2-5, with D tentatively TRBD1 or TRBD2 (6 bases each). Trimming removed 3 bases at V and 5 bases at J, with 17 bases between. This CDR3 region has 15 residues. The germline gives CDR1 SGHTS, CDR2 YDEGEE. The CDR3 DNA sequence: TGTGCCAGCAGCTCCGGGGGCGGGACGGAGGAGACCCAGTACTTC. As protein: CASSSGGGTEETQYF.

For the CDR3, the DNA is TGTGCCAGCAGCTTAGGGCAGAGACAGTACTTC. The encoded protein is CASSLGQRQYF. The gene calls are TRBV11-2 and TRBJ2-7; D call uncertain. CDR3 length: 11 amino acids. The V gene's germline CDR1 is SGHAT and CDR2 FQNNGV. V was trimmed by 1 base and J by 10 bases, leaving 8 bases between them.

The chain uses TRBV6-6 and TRBJ2-2; 7 bases align to TRBD2. The ends lost 6 bases at V and 6 bases at J; junction bases unmatched: 7. The CDR3 sequence is 14 residues long. Germline-derived CDR1 and CDR2 are MNHNY and SVGAGI (reference sequence). Here the CDR3 DNA reads TGTGCCAGCAGCCCGGGGGGAGGAGCCGGGGAGCTGTTTTTT. It is translated as CASSPGGGAGELFF.

The J gene is TRBJ2-7, the V gene TRBV7-9; 7 bases line up with TRBD1. CDR3 length equals 15 residues. V lost 0 bases, J lost 7 bases, and 9 bases stayed unmatched. Germline V gives CDR1 SEHNR, CDR2 FQNEAQ (reference sequence). The CDR3 DNA reads as TGTGCCAGCAGCTTAGCGCTGGGACAGAGTGGGGAGCAGTACTTC. This gives the protein CASSLALGQSGEQYF.

The V and J genes are TRBV28 and TRBJ2-1; 11 bases are a match to TRBD2. After removal of 1 base from V and 6 bases from J, the junction contained 11 bases not matched to a gene. Per the germline V gene, CDR1 is MDHEN and CDR2 is SYDVKM. The CDR3 extends over 18 amino acids. The CDR3 bases are TGTGCCAGCAGTTTATATTTGGCTAGCGGGGGGCCTGGCAATGAGCAGTTCTTC. Protein product: CASSLYLASGGPGNEQFF.

CDR3 region: CASSLGPDYEQYV. The CDR3 DNA is TGTGCCAGCAGCTTAGGACCCGACTACGAGCAGTACGTC. This chain connects TRBV7-3 to TRBJ2-7; D call uncertain. The ends were cut back, 2 bases at V and 3 bases at J, with 8 bases in the middle. The CDR3 covers 13 residues. Per the germline V gene, CDR1 is SGHTA and CDR2 is FQGTGA.

This clone is judged medium-sized (0.01 to 0.1%). The chain has TRBV6-1 and TRBJ1-6, with 8 bases aligning to TRBD1. This CDR3 spans 14 amino acids. The germline CDR1 and CDR2 sequences are MNHNS and SASEGT. V lost 5 bases, J lost 9 bases, and 6 bases stayed unmatched. CDR3 nucleotide sequence: TGTGCCAGCAGTTCGGACAGGGAAAGTTCACCCCTCCACTTT. It translates to CASSSDRESSPLHF.

The J gene is TRBJ2-3, the V gene TRBV19, with D tentatively TRBD1 or TRBD2 (5 bases each). The V end was cut by 5 bases, the J end by 4 bases, with 19 bases between. There are 16 residues in the CDR3. Looked up from germline, CDR1 is LNHDA and CDR2 is SQIVND (reference sequence). The CDR3 protein is CASSSTGTTGADTQYF. In DNA, the CDR3 is TGTGCCAGTAGTTCTACCGGGACCACCGGGGCAGATACGCAGTATTTT.

The V gene is TRBV27, the J gene TRBJ2-3; TRBD1 agrees at 9 bases. The V gene's germline CDR1 is MNHEY and CDR2 SMNVEV (reference sequence). The CDR3 length is 15 residues. The V segment lost 3 bases and the J segment 2 bases; nucleotides outside the gene matches: 3. The DNA for the CDR3 is TGTGCCAGCAGTTTGGGGACAGGGCACACAGATACGCAGTATTTT. This sequence encodes CASSLGTGHTDTQYF.

V gene TRBV10-3 combines with J gene TRBJ1-2; perhaps TRBD1 as D (5 bases). Trimming left V 2 bases short and J 3 bases short, with 19 bases between. The CDR3 has 17 residues. CDR1 ENHRY and CDR2 SYGVKD come from the germline V gene. The CDR3 DNA is TGTGCCATCAGTGAGGGCCCTCGTGGGGGGGGGTACTATGGCTACACCTTC. This encodes CAISEGPRGGGYYGYTF.